One sample yielded the 20 T cell receptor beta chains listed below, sequenced in a study of shared clonotypes between healthy human individuals. Sequencing used immunoSEQ multiplex PCR; TCRdb keeps in-frame clones, though not all of them. The sample yields 2 million to 2.5 million clones, 80% to 95% seen once. Sequencing used naive CD4+ T cells from PBMCs. The subset here: CD45RA+ positively selected. The receptors here all came from a man aged 18-30 years in good health. Some clones in this sample may be carry-over from other donors' samples.

On this clone itself: The identical CDR3 is also encoded by other nucleotide sequences in the sample. The chain combines TRBV29-1 with TRBJ1-2; a weak D match, TRBD1 (6 bases). Germline CDR1 and CDR2: SQVTM and ANQGSEA. This CDR3 is built from 12 residues. The V end lost 4 bases, the J end lost 5 bases, and 11 bases lay between the germline ends. DNA for the CDR3: TGCAGCGTTGGAGGGGGGAATTATGGCTACACCTTC. Protein sequence: CSVGGGNYGYTF.

This clone was seen only once. This chain links TRBV29-1 with TRBJ2-5; D may be TRBD2 (6 bases). The CDR3 sequence is 14 residues long. V was clipped by 0 bases and J by 5 bases, with 13 bases between them. The germline gives CDR1 SQVTM, CDR2 ANQGSEA. CDR3: CSVEDRNGGETQYF. CDR3 nucleotide sequence: TGCAGCGTTGAAGATCGGAATGGAGGGGAGACCCAGTACTTC.

The chain has TRBV27 and TRBJ2-5; 8 nucleotides line up with TRBD2. Germline V CDR1 and CDR2: MNHEY, SMNVEV (reference sequence). CDR3 length: 13 residues. V gave up 7 bases and J gave up 6 bases; unmatched junction bases: 7. CDR3 sequence reads: CASNPSGGKTQYF. Written as DNA, the CDR3 is TGTGCCAGCAATCCCTCGGGGGGGAAGACCCAGTACTTC.

V and J are TRBV5-4 and TRBJ2-1; maybe TRBD2 (7 bases). Germline V CDR1 and CDR2: SGHNT, YYREEE (reference sequence). The V gene lost 2 bases and the J gene lost 1 base, with 19 bases spanning the gap. CDR3 size: 18 residues. The CDR3 DNA follows: TGTGCCAGCAGCTTCGGGGGGCCAGCCGGGATATCCTACAATGAGCAGTTCTTC. Its translation is CASSFGGPAGISYNEQFF.

This clone was observed a few times. This same CDR3 is encoded by further DNA sequences in the sample. V is TRBV5-1 and J is TRBJ2-7; TRBD2 matches 12 bases. Germline V lookup: CDR1 SGHRS, CDR2 YFSETQ. Trimming at V came to 2 bases and at J to 0 bases, leaving 6 bases not matched to a gene. The CDR3 totals 17 residues. The CDR3 loop reads CASSLSMTSGSSYEQYF. CDR3 DNA: TGCGCCAGCAGCTTATCCATGACTAGCGGGAGCTCCTACGAGCAGTACTTC.

The rearrangement links TRBV28 to TRBJ1-1; D unresolved. This CDR3 has 14 residues. The germline V gene has CDR1 MDHEN and CDR2 SYDVKM. V was cut by 1 base and J by 5 bases, with 11 bases left in between. The CDR3, as DNA: TGTGCCAGCAGTTTATCCCTCGGTGAAACTGAAGCTTTCTTT. This translates into CASSLSLGETEAFF.

This chain joins TRBV4-1 and TRBJ2-3, with D perhaps TRBD2 (5 bases). Germline V gene sequence: CDR1 MGHRA, CDR2 YSYEKL. Trimming cost V 0 bases and J 0 bases, with 13 bases left between them. The length of the CDR3 is 17 residues. In nucleotides, the CDR3 is TGCGCCAGCAGCCAAGAGTCAGCGGTCTCTAGCACAGATACGCAGTATTTT. Protein product: CASSQESAVSSTDTQYF.

The rearrangement links TRBV5-4 to TRBJ1-2, with a tentative D call TRBD1 (5 bases). With 6 bases removed from V and 4 bases from J, the gap between germline ends came to 13 bases. The CDR3 is 13 residues long. Germline CDR1 and CDR2: SGHNT and YYREEE (reference sequence). CDR3: CASTGVRSYGYTF. As DNA, the CDR3 is TGTGCCAGCACGGGGGTAAGGTCCTATGGCTACACCTTC.

The V call is TRBV6-5, the J call TRBJ1-1, with D possibly being TRBD1 (6 bases). V shed 4 bases and J shed 5 bases, with 14 bases lying between them. Germline V gene sequence: CDR1 MNHEY, CDR2 SVGAGI. CDR3 length: 14 amino acids. DNA of the CDR3: TGTGCCAGCAGTTCAGCGACAGGAGAGACTGAAGCTTTCTTT. Translated, it gives CASSSATGETEAFF.

This clone has a handful of counts. The chain is built from TRBV18 and TRBJ1-2; TRBD1 matches at 7 bases. Germline V CDR1 and CDR2: KGHSH, LQKENI. J gave up 7 bases and V 8 bases, and 7 bases lay outside the gene matches. CDR3 length: 12 residues. CDR3 sequence (DNA): TGTGCCAGCCCGGGACAGAGAGGTGGCTACACCTTC. As protein: CASPGQRGGYTF.

This sequence joins TRBV7-8 and TRBJ2-1; D not resolved. Germline CDR1 is SGHVS and CDR2 is FQNEAQ. V gave up 2 bases and J gave up 4 bases, with 15 bases separating them. The CDR3 length is 16 residues. CDR3 nucleotides: TGTGCCAGCAGCTTACTGACGCCGAATACTTACAATGAGCAGTTCTTC. Protein: CASSLLTPNTYNEQFF.

This clone was detected only once. The V gene is TRBV28, the J gene TRBJ1-2; 9 positions agree with TRBD1. V shed 7 bases, J shed 5 bases, and the junction held 8 bases outside the gene matches. The CDR3 spans 14 residues. Germline lookup yields CDR1 MDHEN and CDR2 SYDVKM. The CDR3 loop is CASTRDRVWYGYTF. In nucleotides, the CDR3 is TGTGCCAGCACCCGGGACAGGGTCTGGTATGGCTACACCTTC.

The rearrangement joins TRBV9 to TRBJ2-1; D is perhaps TRBD1 (6 bases). Germline loops: CDR1 SGDLS, CDR2 YYNGEE. Trimming took 4 bases from V and 0 from J, leaving 17 bases between them. CDR3 length: 17 residues. CDR3 residues: CASSIRQTGSSYNEQFF. The CDR3 coding sequence is TGTGCCAGCAGCATCCGACAGACAGGCAGCTCCTACAATGAGCAGTTCTTC.

The rearrangement joins TRBV6-1 to TRBJ1-5; TRBD1 agrees at 7 bases. The germline V gene encodes CDR1 MNHNS and CDR2 SASEGT. The V segment lost 3 bases and the J segment 0 bases; nucleotides outside the gene matches: 8. The CDR3 runs to 17 residues. The CDR3 nucleotides are TGTGCCAGCAGTGACCCATCAGGGGGAGTTAGCAATCAGCCCCAGCATTTT. Protein product: CASSDPSGGVSNQPQHF.

The V gene is TRBV5-1, the J gene TRBJ1-4; no firm D call. The CDR3 loop spans 13 amino acids. Germline V gene lookup returns CDR1 SGHRS and CDR2 YFSETQ. The V and J ends lost 7 bases and 5 bases respectively, with 12 bases between them. CDR3 loop: CASSREVNEKLFF. CDR3 nucleotide sequence: TGCGCCAGCTCCCGGGAGGTGAATGAAAAACTGTTTTTT.

The rearrangement links TRBV2 to TRBJ2-2; D is uncertain. From germline, CDR1 is SNHLY and CDR2 FYNNEI. Deletions cut 6 bases from V and 5 bases from J, with 10 bases between. CDR3 length: 13 residues. The CDR3 DNA reads as TGTGCCAGCAGGTACAGAGAAACCGGGGAGCTGTTTTTT. It codes for CASRYRETGELFF.

Regarding this clone: This same CDR3 is encoded by further DNA sequences in the sample. In DNA form, the CDR3 reads TGTGCCATCAGTGAAAGGGGTAGGGAGACCCAGTACTTC. Protein: CAISERGRETQYF. This rearrangement joins TRBV10-3 to TRBJ2-5, with D possibly matching TRBD1 (5 bases). The CDR3 runs to 13 residues. V was pared by 3 bases and J by 5 bases, with 10 bases between. Germline V lookup: CDR1 ENHRY, CDR2 SYGVKD.

The chain has TRBV7-2 and TRBJ1-3; possibly TRBD1 for D (6 bases). The germline V gene has CDR1 SGHTA and CDR2 FQGNSA. The CDR3 consists of 15 residues. The germline V and J ends were trimmed by 5 bases and 0 bases, with 11 bases remaining between them. CDR3 protein: CASSRQAGSGNTIYF. The CDR3 DNA reads TGTGCCAGCAGCCGACAGGCGGGCTCTGGAAACACCATATATTTT.

The sample holds a few counts of this clone. The J gene is TRBJ2-1, the V gene TRBV18; 14 positions agree with TRBD2. Germline V CDR1 and CDR2: KGHSH, LQKENI. The trim removed 0 bases at V and 8 bases at J, leaving 0 bases unmatched. The CDR3 has 15 amino acids. The CDR3 DNA is TGTGCCAGCTCACCACCGGGACTAGCGGGAGATGAGCAGTTCTTC. It translates to CASSPPGLAGDEQFF.

This chain links TRBV28 with TRBJ1-5; no firm D call. V dropped 3 bases and J dropped 5 bases, with 17 bases sitting between them. Germline loops: CDR1 MDHEN, CDR2 SYDVKM. This CDR3 is built from 16 residues. The DNA for the CDR3 is TGTGCCAGCAGTTTTCTATCAGGTGGATCTTATCAGCCCCAGCATTTT. As protein: CASSFLSGGSYQPQHF. Filled out from reference TRBV28 and TRBJ1-5, the complete variable domain reads DVKVTQSSRYLVKRTGEKVFLECVQDMDHENMFWYRQDPGLGLRLIYFSYDVKMKEKGDIPEGYSVSREKKERFSLILESASTNQTSMYLCASSFLSGGSYQPQHFGDGTRLSIL.